The 28 T cell receptor beta chains presented below share a single source sample, sequenced in a study of blood T cell repertoires in COVID-19. Profiling relied on immunoSEQ multiplex PCR, and the TCRdb table lists in-frame clones only, not all of them. The top ten hold under 1.5% of the sample, which has 410,000 or so clones, about nine tenths seen once. Sequenced sample: peripheral blood. These receptors were taken from a woman in her thirties with active or convalescent COVID-19.

The chain links TRBV19 to TRBJ2-2; 12 nucleotides line up with TRBD2. The length of the CDR3 is 18 residues. Germline CDR1 reads LNHDA; CDR2 reads SQIVND (reference sequence). J gave up 1 base and V 3 bases, and 6 bases lay outside the gene matches. CDR3 bases: TGTGCCAGTAGTATCGGGCTAGCGGGGGGGCGGAACACCGGGGAGCTGTTTTTT. Amino acid sequence: CASSIGLAGGRNTGELFF.

This clone was recorded a few times. This sequence joins TRBV19 and TRBJ1-2; 9 positions match TRBD1. In germline, CDR1 is LNHDA, CDR2 SQIVND (reference sequence). This CDR3 region has 13 residues. The trim removed 11 bases at V and 7 bases at J, leaving 11 bases unmatched. The chain's CDR3 is CAGRPGQGGGYTF. CDR3 DNA: TGTGCCGGGCGACCGGGACAGGGAGGTGGCTACACCTTC. Full variable domain (missing parts from reference TRBV19 and TRBJ1-2): DGGITQSPKYLFRKEGQNVTLSCEQNLNHDAMYWYRQDPGQGLRLIYYSQIVNDFQKGDIAEGYSVSREKKESFPLTVTSAQKNPTAFYLCAGRPGQGGGYTFGSGTRLTVV.

The V call is TRBV9, the J call TRBJ1-4; 9 nucleotides match TRBD1. CDR3 length: 16 amino acids. The V segment lost 2 bases and the J segment 6 bases; nucleotides outside the gene matches: 8. CDR1 and CDR2 (germline): SGDLS, YYNGEE. The CDR3 DNA follows: TGTGCCAGCAGCGTCCGTACAGGGGGCGCGGATGAAAAACTGTTTTTT. It encodes CASSVRTGGADEKLFF.

V usage is TRBV3-1 (or the pseudogene TRBV3-2) and J usage is TRBJ2-1; weak D call: TRBD2 (5 bases). Trimming removed 4 bases from V and 8 bases from J, with 6 bases in between. Germline V CDR1 and CDR2: LGHDT, YNNKEL (reference sequence). This CDR3 is built from 11 residues. The CDR3 region has the DNA TGTGCCAGCAGCCCCGGGGATGAGCAGTTCTTC. Translating it yields CASSPGDEQFF.

The chain combines TRBV2 with TRBJ1-2; 9 positions agree with TRBD1. Germline V lookup: CDR1 SNHLY, CDR2 FYNNEI. V shed 7 bases and J 7 bases; nucleotides not matched to a gene: 7. The CDR3 is 13 residues long. DNA for the CDR3: TGTGCCAGCAAGAAAGGGACAGGGAGTGGCTACACCTTC. It yields the protein CASKKGTGSGYTF.

V usage is TRBV7-2 and J usage is TRBJ2-1; D is undetermined. The CDR3 has 17 residues. The germline V gene has CDR1 SGHTA and CDR2 FQGNSA. V lost 1 base, J lost 0 bases, and 13 bases lay in between. The CDR3 reads CASSLDTAESSYNEQFF. DNA for the CDR3: TGTGCCAGCAGCTTAGACACAGCCGAGAGCTCCTACAATGAGCAGTTCTTC.

This sequence joins TRBV9 and TRBJ2-3; 10 bases fit TRBD1. Germline values: CDR1 SGDLS, CDR2 YYNGEE. This CDR3 comprises 18 residues. The J segment lost 3 bases and the V segment lost 0 bases, leaving 10 bases of the junction unmatched. The CDR3 region has the DNA TGTGCCAGCAGCGTAGCTCCCGGGACAGGGGTTGGTACAGATACGCAGTATTTT. Its translation: CASSVAPGTGVGTDTQYF.

The V and J genes are TRBV7-9 and TRBJ2-1; no clear D gene. V was pared by 1 base and J by 4 bases, with 5 bases between. In germline, CDR1 is SEHNR, CDR2 FQNEAQ (reference sequence). The CDR3 extends over 13 amino acids. The CDR3, as DNA: TGTGCCAGCAGCTTAGACGGGTACAATGAGCAGTTCTTC. It translates to CASSLDGYNEQFF.

The rearrangement joins TRBV4-2 to TRBJ1-1; D is possibly TRBD1 (6 bases). V was cut by 0 bases and J by 0 bases, with 11 bases left in between. Germline CDR1 reads LGHNA; CDR2 reads YNFKEQ. This CDR3 is 16 amino acids long. The CDR3 DNA is TGTGCCAGCAGCCAAGACACAGGGAGCATGAACACTGAAGCTTTCTTT. It translates to CASSQDTGSMNTEAFF.

The V gene is TRBV18, the J gene TRBJ1-3; D uncertain. The germline gives CDR1 KGHSH, CDR2 LQKENI. The V gene lost 3 bases and the J gene lost 1 base, with 10 bases spanning the gap. This CDR3 has 15 residues. CDR3 nucleotides: TGTGCCAGCTCACCTCCTATGAGGTCTGGAAACACCATATATTTT. This sequence encodes CASSPPMRSGNTIYF.

This chain's CDR3 is CASSARQGALGYGYTF. As DNA, the CDR3 is TGTGCCAGCAGCGCACGACAGGGGGCGCTTGGCTATGGCTACACCTTC. V is TRBV2 and J is TRBJ1-2; TRBD1 matches at 10 bases. CDR3 length equals 16 residues. Trimming removed 6 bases from V and 4 bases from J; junction bases left unmatched: 11. Germline V gives CDR1 SNHLY, CDR2 FYNNEI.

Written as DNA, the CDR3 is TGTGCCAGCAGCGAGAAGGACAGGGGAGGAACTGAAGCTTTCTTT. As protein: CASSEKDRGGTEAFF. The genes are TRBV7-9 and TRBJ1-1, with 9 nucleotides matching TRBD1. The CDR3 length is 15 residues. CDR1 is SEHNR and CDR2 is FQNEAQ in the germline V gene (reference sequence). The junction had 9 bases not matched to a gene; V was cut back by 5 bases and J by 5 bases.

The chain joins TRBV30 to TRBJ2-2, with 15 bases matching TRBD2. The CDR3 has 19 amino acids. V shed 3 bases and J 6 bases; nucleotides not matched to a gene: 14. Germline V gene data show CDR1 as GTSNPN and CDR2 as SVGIG (reference sequence). CDR3 loop: CAWRGPRTSGRAVPGELFF. As DNA, the CDR3 is TGTGCCTGGAGAGGACCCCGGACTAGCGGGAGGGCCGTCCCCGGGGAGCTGTTTTTT.

The rearrangement joins TRBV19 to TRBJ2-2, with D possibly TRBD1 on 5 matching bases. Per germline, CDR1 LNHDA and CDR2 SQIVND (reference sequence). The CDR3 has 15 amino acids. Trimming took 2 bases from V and 0 from J, leaving 7 bases between them. DNA of the CDR3: TGTGCCAGTAGTATATCAGGGTCGAACACCGGGGAGCTGTTTTTT. This codes for CASSISGSNTGELFF.

V gene TRBV24-1 combines with J gene TRBJ2-3; tentative D call: TRBD2 (5 bases). V was trimmed by 9 bases and J by 2 bases, leaving 11 bases between them. Germline V gene sequence: CDR1 KGHDR, CDR2 SFDVKD. The CDR3 totals 13 residues. This CDR3 reads CATGSGSTDTQYF. CDR3 bases: TGTGCCACCGGATCGGGGTCCACAGATACGCAGTATTTT.

The chain joins TRBV19 to TRBJ1-5, with D perhaps TRBD1 (6 bases). Germline V gene sequence: CDR1 LNHDA, CDR2 SQIVND (reference sequence). The V gene lost 4 bases and the J gene lost 6 bases, with 16 bases spanning the gap. CDR3 length: 15 residues. CDR3 nucleotide sequence: TGTGCCAGTAGTACCACAGGGAATCCGGGTCAGCCCCAGCATTTT. Translating gives CASSTTGNPGQPQHF.

On this clone itself: Other nucleotide sequences from this sample produce the same CDR3. The chain has TRBV18 and TRBJ1-3; maybe TRBD1 (5 bases). Germline loops: CDR1 KGHSH, CDR2 LQKENI. The CDR3 spans 15 residues. V lost 3 bases to trimming and J lost 0 bases, with 9 bases between them. The CDR3 region is CASSPTGDSGNTIYF. CDR3 nucleotide sequence: TGTGCCAGCTCACCCACAGGAGACTCTGGAAACACCATATATTTT.

The rearrangement uses TRBV19 and TRBJ2-1; the match to TRBD2 covers 13 bases. Germline loops: CDR1 LNHDA, CDR2 SQIVND (reference sequence). V shed 6 bases and J 4 bases; nucleotides not matched to a gene: 9. The CDR3 loop spans 17 amino acids. CDR3 sequence: CASSRLAGGSRYNEQFF. The CDR3 region has the DNA TGTGCCAGTAGCCGACTAGCGGGAGGTTCTCGGTACAATGAGCAGTTCTTC.

This chain links TRBV10-2 with TRBJ2-7, with 9 bases identical to TRBD2. Germline trimming cut 10 bases from V and 2 bases from J; bases unmatched to any gene: 9. This CDR3 region has 14 residues. CDR1 WSHSY and CDR2 SAAADI come from the germline V gene. The CDR3 spells CATSGAGGPYEQYF. The CDR3, as DNA: TGCGCCACCTCGGGAGCGGGGGGCCCCTACGAGCAGTACTTC.

V usage is TRBV9 and J usage is TRBJ2-3, with TRBD2 as a possible D gene (5 bases). V gave up 0 bases and J gave up 1 base, with 9 bases separating them. This CDR3 has 15 residues. From germline, CDR1 is SGDLS and CDR2 YYNGEE. The CDR3: CASSVARDRTDTQYF. CDR3 coding DNA: TGTGCCAGCAGCGTAGCTCGGGATCGCACAGATACGCAGTATTTT.

This chain joins TRBV5-1 and TRBJ1-1; 8 bases align to TRBD1. The CDR3 runs to 17 residues. Germline CDR1 reads SGHRS; CDR2 reads YFSETQ. J lost 0 bases, V lost 4 bases, and 11 bases had no gene match. The CDR3 spells CASSLLYPGQVNTEAFF. CDR3 coding DNA: TGCGCCAGCAGCCTACTCTATCCGGGACAGGTGAACACTGAAGCTTTCTTT.

This chain connects TRBV6-1 to TRBJ1-2; D gene ambiguous. The CDR3 length is 11 residues. Trimming pared 4 bases from V and 8 bases from J, leaving 8 bases between. Germline CDR1 MNHNS, CDR2 SASEGT. CDR3 residues: CASSANEGYTF. The CDR3 region has the DNA TGTGCCAGCAGTGCGAACGAGGGCTACACCTTC.

The V gene is TRBV11-3, the J gene TRBJ2-7, with a possible D match to TRBD2 (6 bases). The V and J ends lost 5 bases and 1 base respectively, with 12 bases between them. The CDR3 runs to 14 residues. Germline values: CDR1 SGHNT, CDR2 YENEEA. CDR3 protein: CASSINSGSYEQYF. In DNA form, the CDR3 reads TGTGCCAGCAGCATAAATAGCGGATCCTACGAGCAGTACTTC. The whole variable domain, remainder taken from reference TRBV11-3 and TRBJ2-7, is EAGVVQSPRYKIIEKKQPVAFWCNPISGHNTLYWYLQNLGQGPELLIRYENEEAVDDSQLPKDRFSAERLKGVDSTLKIQPAELGDSAVYLCASSINSGSYEQYFGPGTRLTVT.

This chain connects TRBV5-1 to TRBJ2-7, with D perhaps matching TRBD1 (8 bases). The germline V gene has CDR1 SGHRS and CDR2 YFSETQ. The CDR3 has 14 residues. V was cut by 4 bases and J by 1 base, with 12 bases left in between. In nucleotides, the CDR3 is TGCGCCAGCAGCGCACAGGGGGGGTCCTACGAGCAGTACTTC. This sequence encodes CASSAQGGSYEQYF.

This sequence joins TRBV5-1 and TRBJ1-1, with a possible D match to TRBD1 (5 bases). This CDR3 has 12 amino acids. Germline-derived CDR1 and CDR2 are SGHRS and YFSETQ. Trimming removed 3 bases at V and 5 bases at J, with 8 bases between. CDR3 in amino acids: CASSSGMTEAFF. The DNA for the CDR3 is TGCGCCAGCAGCTCAGGGATGACTGAAGCTTTCTTT.

This sequence joins TRBV21-1 and TRBJ2-5; the table's D call of TRBD1 was not tested on the DNA. TRBV21-1 is recorded as a pseudogene. This CDR3 comprises 16 residues. The CDR3 nucleotides are TGTGCCAGCAGGACCGTTGGACAGGTTATACAAGAGACCCAGTACTTC. Protein: CASRTVGQVIQETQYF.

CDR3 amino acids: CASSPDGGHTQYF. The CDR3 DNA follows: TGTGCCAGCAGTCCCGATGGAGGTCATACGCAGTATTTT. This chain joins TRBV6-5 and TRBJ2-3; weak D call: TRBD2 (5 bases). The CDR3 spans 13 residues. V dropped 5 bases and J dropped 7 bases, with 13 bases sitting between them. Per the germline V gene, CDR1 is MNHEY and CDR2 is SVGAGI.

The chain uses TRBV3-1 (or the pseudogene TRBV3-2) and TRBJ2-7; 12 bases are shared with TRBD2. The CDR3 is 14 amino acids. The V gene's germline CDR1 is LGHDT and CDR2 YNNKEL (reference sequence). The junction had 6 bases not matched to a gene; V was cut back by 6 bases and J by 6 bases. The CDR3 protein is CASSPRTSGAEQYF. The CDR3 coding sequence is TGTGCCAGCAGTCCGCGGACTAGCGGGGCCGAGCAGTACTTC.